The rows below give T cell receptor beta chains drawn from one sample of a study of beta chain features in type 1 diabetes. Sequencing used immunoSEQ multiplex PCR; TCRdb keeps in-frame clones, though not all of them. The sample has nearly 350,000 clones, approximately 9.9% seen once. The specimen was central memory CD4+ T cells from blood. The receptors come from a man younger than 45 with type 1 diabetes. CDR3s include the opening cysteine and the closing phenylalanine or tryptophan. The D gene is left open where the match is weak. Size tells how often a clone was seen (once, few, many) or the class of an expanded clone, and some rows leave it out.

-,TRBV5-4,few,TRBJ1-6,TGTGCCAGCAGCTCGGAGGGGACACCCCTCCACTTT,CASSSEGTPLHF
-,TRBV6-1,few,TRBJ2-1,TGTGCCAGCACCGATAACCCAGGATTCTACAATGAGCAGTTCTTC,CASTDNPGFYNEQFF
-,TRBV28,-,TRBJ2-1,TGTGCCAGCAGCGGACTCGGGACACAGTACAATGAGCAGTTCTTC,CASSGLGTQYNEQFF
TRBD2,TRBV4-3,-,TRBJ2-3,TGCGCCAGCAGCCAAGGTAGCGGGGGTAAACTCACAGATACGCAGTATTTT,CASSQGSGGKLTDTQYF
TRBD1,TRBV4-3,-,TRBJ1-2,TGCGCCAGCAGCCAAGAGGGGACAGGGGCCTACACCTTC,CASSQEGTGAYTF
TRBD2,TRBV2,few,TRBJ2-4,TGTGCCAGCCGGGGGGACAAAAACATTCAGTACTTC,CASRGDKNIQYF
-,TRBV11-3,-,TRBJ2-6,TGTGCCGTGACAGCTTCGGCTGGGGCCAACGTCCTGACTTTC,CAVTASAGANVLTF
-,TRBV19,-,TRBJ2-5,TGTGCCAGTAGTATTGGTAGCAGGGGCGTAGAGACCCAGTACTTC,CASSIGSRGVETQYF
TRBD2,TRBV29-1,few,TRBJ2-7,TGCAGCGCCCGGGGACTAGCGTACGAGCAGTACTTC,CSARGLAYEQYF
-,TRBV7-2,many,TRBJ2-1,TGTGCCAGCAGCTTCTCCGGGGGGCGAAGCTCCTACAATGAGCAGTTCTTC,CASSFSGGRSSYNEQFF
-,TRBV6-1,-,TRBJ2-6,TGTGCCGCAGGGGACTCTGGGGCCAACGTCCTGACTTTC,CAAGDSGANVLTF
-,TRBV7-9,few,TRBJ2-3,TGTGCCAGCACCCAGAGGAGGACAGATACGCAGTATTTT,CASTQRRTDTQYF
-,TRBV5-1,-,TRBJ2-7,TGCGCCAGCAGCCTCAATCCCCGGGACGGACTGTACTTC,CASSLNPRDGLYF
-,TRBV7-9,-,TRBJ2-3,TGTGCCAGCAGCGAACAGGGTGCAGATACGCAGTATTTT,CASSEQGADTQYF